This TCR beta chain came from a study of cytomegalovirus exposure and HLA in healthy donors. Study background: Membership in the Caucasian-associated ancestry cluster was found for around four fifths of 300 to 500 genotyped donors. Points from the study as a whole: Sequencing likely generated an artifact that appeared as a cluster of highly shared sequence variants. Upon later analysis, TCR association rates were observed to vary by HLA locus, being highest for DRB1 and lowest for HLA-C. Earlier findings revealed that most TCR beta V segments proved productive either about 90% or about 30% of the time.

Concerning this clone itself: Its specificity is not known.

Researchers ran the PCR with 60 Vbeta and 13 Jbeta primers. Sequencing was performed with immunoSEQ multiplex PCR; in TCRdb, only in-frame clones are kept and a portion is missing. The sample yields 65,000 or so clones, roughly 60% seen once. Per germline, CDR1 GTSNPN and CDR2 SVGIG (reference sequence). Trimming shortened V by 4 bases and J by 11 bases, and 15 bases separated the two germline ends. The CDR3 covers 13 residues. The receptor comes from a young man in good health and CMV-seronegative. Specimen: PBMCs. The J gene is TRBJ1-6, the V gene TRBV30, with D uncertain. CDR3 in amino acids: CAWNPLEGTPLHF. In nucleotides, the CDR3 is TGTGCCTGGAACCCCTTGGAGGGAACACCCCTCCACTTT.